The 28 T cell receptor beta chains below all came from one sample that was sequenced in a study of T cell responses to AZD1222 COVID-19 vaccine. Repertoires were generated with immunoSEQ multiplex PCR, while TCRdb's copy carries only in-frame clones and drops some. Of about 52,000 clones in the sample, over 80% were seen once. The specimen was peripheral blood, collected 28 days after the second AZD1222 dose. These receptors all come from an adult who received the AZD1222 COVID-19 vaccine.

This clone was seen a few times. The chain joins TRBV2 to TRBJ2-1, with unresolved D. Germline V gene data show CDR1 as SNHLY and CDR2 as FYNNEI. The CDR3 covers 12 residues. V was cut by 8 bases and J by 6 bases, with 11 bases left in between. CDR3 protein: CASGLLGNEQFF. The CDR3 DNA sequence: TGTGCCAGCGGTCTACTGGGCAATGAGCAGTTCTTC. The entire variable domain, with the rest obtained from reference TRBV2 and TRBJ2-1, is as follows: EPEVTQTPSHQVTQMGQEVILRCVPISNHLYFYWYRQILGQKVEFLVSFYNNEISEKSEIFDDQFSVERPDGSNFTLKIRSTKLEDSAMYFCASGLLGNEQFFGPGTRLTVL.

The rearrangement joins TRBV6-6 to TRBJ2-1; tentative D call: TRBD2 (6 bases). The CDR3 consists of 16 residues. V lost 6 bases and J 0 bases, leaving 15 bases between the germline ends. The germline V gene has CDR1 MNHNY and CDR2 SVGAGI (reference sequence). In DNA, the CDR3 is TGTGCCAGCAGAGGTAGCGGATCCCCCTCCTACAATGAGCAGTTCTTC. It specifies CASRGSGSPSYNEQFF.

This clone has just one count. The chain employs TRBV11-3 and TRBJ2-3; D tentatively fits TRBD1 or TRBD2 (5 bases each). Germline V gene lookup returns CDR1 SGHNT and CDR2 YENEEA. V shed 5 bases and J shed 2 bases, with 17 bases lying between them. The CDR3 length is 16 residues. The CDR3 loop reads CASSAGGGGPTDTQYF. DNA for the CDR3: TGTGCCAGCAGCGCTGGAGGTGGGGGTCCCACAGATACGCAGTATTTT.

This clone was detected once. The rearrangement joins TRBV7-9 to TRBJ1-5; TRBD1 might be the D (5 bases). This CDR3 is 14 amino acids long. From germline, CDR1 is SEHNR and CDR2 FQNEAQ (reference sequence). Trimming took 5 bases from V and 3 from J, leaving 11 bases between them. Here the CDR3 reads CASSDRTNNQPQHF. DNA of the CDR3: TGTGCCAGCAGCGACCGGACAAACAATCAGCCCCAGCATTTT. Looking up the rest from reference TRBV7-9 and TRBJ1-5 gives the full variable domain: DTGVSQNPRHKITKRGQNVTFRCDPISEHNRLYWYRQTLGQGPEFLTYFQNEAQLEKSRLLSDRFSAERPKGSFSTLEIQRTEQGDSAMYLCASSDRTNNQPQHFGDGTRLSIL.

The rearrangement joins TRBV5-5 to TRBJ1-6; the match to TRBD1 covers 7 bases. CDR1 and CDR2 (germline): SGHKS, YYEKEE (reference sequence). The V segment lost 4 bases and the J segment 7 bases; nucleotides outside the gene matches: 11. CDR3 size: 16 residues. The CDR3 region is CASSTQGTLLNSPLHF. CDR3 in DNA: TGTGCCAGCAGCACACAGGGGACGTTATTGAATTCACCCCTCCACTTT.

The chain joins TRBV27 to TRBJ2-7; maybe TRBD1 (7 bases). The CDR3 has 12 amino acids. Germline CDR1 is MNHEY and CDR2 is SMNVEV (reference sequence). V dropped 7 bases and J dropped 5 bases, with 12 bases sitting between them. The CDR3 nucleotides are TGTGCCAGCACCTCCAGGGGGGACGAGCAGTACTTC. As protein: CASTSRGDEQYF.

This chain connects TRBV30 to TRBJ1-5, with D maybe TRBD1 (6 bases). Germline V gene data show CDR1 as GTSNPN and CDR2 as SVGIG (reference sequence). Trimming removed 0 bases at V and 7 bases at J, with 25 bases between. This CDR3 region has 18 residues. CDR3 residues: CAWSVYRGGQGTGQPQHF. DNA for the CDR3: TGTGCCTGGAGTGTATATCGAGGTGGGCAGGGGACGGGCCAGCCCCAGCATTTT.

This chain uses TRBV29-1 with TRBJ1-3; D unresolved. This CDR3 spans 12 amino acids. In germline, CDR1 is SQVTM, CDR2 ANQGSEA. The ends were cut back, 4 bases at V and 1 base at J, with 5 bases in the middle. This CDR3 reads CSVVTSGNTIYF. The DNA for the CDR3 is TGCAGCGTTGTTACATCTGGAAACACCATATATTTT.

The rearrangement joins TRBV23-1 to TRBJ2-7, with D unclear. TRBV23-1 is classed as an ORF, of uncertain function. The germline V and J ends were trimmed by 4 bases and 0 bases, with 4 bases remaining between them. CDR3 length equals 12 residues. CDR3 in amino acids: CASSPTSYEQYF. The CDR3 bases are TGCGCCAGCAGTCCCACCTCCTACGAGCAGTACTTC.

This clone came up a few times. V usage is TRBV7-9 and J usage is TRBJ2-5; 7 bases are a match to TRBD1. Germline V gives CDR1 SEHNR, CDR2 FQNEAQ (reference sequence). The CDR3 is made up of 16 amino acids. Unmatched junction bases numbered 13, after V lost 5 bases and J lost 4 bases. CDR3 DNA sequence: TGTGCCAGCAGCGCCCCGGGACAGTCCCTGGGAGAGACCCAGTACTTC. This gives the protein CASSAPGQSLGETQYF.

This rearrangement joins TRBV6-2 or TRBV6-3 to TRBJ1-5, with a possible D match to TRBD1 (5 bases). The CDR3 extends over 14 amino acids. Germline assignment: CDR1 MNHEY and CDR2 SVGEGT. V lost 4 bases and J 5 bases, leaving 12 bases between the germline ends. The CDR3 protein is CASSSPGWDQPQHF. CDR3 coding DNA: TGTGCCAGCAGTTCCCCAGGGTGGGATCAGCCCCAGCATTTT.

J is TRBJ2-7 and V is TRBV6-5, with 8 nucleotides matching TRBD1. This CDR3 spans 12 amino acids. J gave up 8 bases and V 5 bases, and 5 bases lay outside the gene matches. Germline assignment: CDR1 MNHEY and CDR2 SVGAGI. CDR3 nucleotide sequence: TGTGCCAGCAGTATGGACAGGGTAAAGCAGTACTTC. This sequence encodes CASSMDRVKQYF.

V usage is TRBV5-4 and J usage is TRBJ2-7, with D possibly TRBD1 on 6 matching bases. Germline V CDR1 and CDR2: SGHNT, YYREEE (reference sequence). The CDR3 sequence is 14 residues long. Trimming took off 4 bases at V and 1 base at J, with 12 bases between the two ends. The CDR3 nucleotides are TGTGCCAGCAGCCAGGACAGAACATCCTACGAGCAGTACTTC. Translating gives CASSQDRTSYEQYF.

This chain uses TRBV28 with TRBJ2-7, with D tentatively TRBD1 or TRBD2 (5 bases each). Germline V gene lookup returns CDR1 MDHEN and CDR2 SYDVKM. CDR3 length equals 14 residues. Trimming pared 4 bases from V and 8 bases from J, leaving 18 bases between. In DNA form, the CDR3 reads TGTGCCAGCAGTTCCCCCGGGACCAAATTTAAGCAGTACTTC. Its protein product is CASSSPGTKFKQYF.

The V and J genes are TRBV24-1 and TRBJ1-5; D not resolved. V dropped 2 bases and J dropped 0 bases, with 1 base sitting between them. Per the germline V gene, CDR1 is KGHDR and CDR2 is SFDVKD. The CDR3 has 13 amino acids. This chain's CDR3 is CATSDYSNQPQHF. In DNA, the CDR3 is TGTGCCACCAGTGATTATAGCAATCAGCCCCAGCATTTT.

This sequence joins TRBV5-1 and TRBJ2-3; 9 bases map to TRBD2. Looked up from germline, CDR1 is SGHRS and CDR2 is YFSETQ. The CDR3 consists of 15 residues. V shed 4 bases and J 0 bases; nucleotides not matched to a gene: 3. The CDR3 sequence is CASSRLAVSTDTQYF. CDR3 DNA sequence: TGCGCCAGCAGCAGACTAGCGGTTAGCACAGATACGCAGTATTTT.

In this sample, this clone turned up once. J is TRBJ2-1 and V is TRBV9; the match to TRBD1 covers 8 bases. The V gene end was trimmed by 3 bases and the J gene end by 4 bases; junction bases not matched to a gene: 6. Germline CDR1 is SGDLS and CDR2 is YYNGEE. The CDR3 is 15 amino acids. This chain's CDR3 is CASSERQGPYNEQFF. DNA of the CDR3: TGTGCCAGCAGCGAGCGACAGGGGCCTTACAATGAGCAGTTCTTC.

Only a few counts were recorded for this clone. Other DNA variants within this sample encode the same CDR3. This chain links TRBV19 with TRBJ1-5; D perhaps matches TRBD1 (6 bases). Germline assignment: CDR1 LNHDA and CDR2 SQIVND (reference sequence). This CDR3 is built from 16 residues. Trimming stripped 6 bases from V and 1 base from J, with 16 bases between. The CDR3 region is CASRPGGAISNQPQHF. DNA for the CDR3: TGTGCCAGTAGGCCTGGGGGGGCAATCAGCAATCAGCCCCAGCATTTT. The full variable domain, its missing parts supplied by reference TRBV19 and TRBJ1-5, is DGGITQSPKYLFRKEGQNVTLSCEQNLNHDAMYWYRQDPGQGLRLIYYSQIVNDFQKGDIAEGYSVSREKKESFPLTVTSAQKNPTAFYLCASRPGGAISNQPQHFGDGTRLSIL.

DNA for the CDR3: TGTGCCAGCAGTTTTCAGACAAGTGGGGATACGCAGTATTTT. Its translation: CASSFQTSGDTQYF. The chain recombines TRBV6-5 with TRBJ2-3; D remains unclear. The CDR3 contains 14 residues. CDR1 and CDR2 from the germline V gene are MNHEY and SVGAGI. V was clipped by 4 bases and J by 6 bases, with 14 bases between them.

The V call is TRBV7-2, the J call TRBJ2-2; 9 bases map to TRBD1. J was trimmed by 0 bases and V by 6 bases; bases with no gene match: 5. CDR3 length: 16 amino acids. The germline gives CDR1 SGHTA, CDR2 FQGNSA. The CDR3 nucleotides are TGTGCCAGCAGTCGATGGACAGGGGCGAACACCGGGGAGCTGTTTTTT. Translating it yields CASSRWTGANTGELFF. Variable domain in full (rest from reference TRBV7-2 and TRBJ2-2): GAGVSQSPSNKVTEKGKDVELRCDPISGHTALYWYRQSLGQGLEFLIYFQGNSAPDKSGLPSDRFSAERTGGSVSTLTIQRTQQEDSAVYLCASSRWTGANTGELFFGEGSRLTVL.

The CDR3, as DNA: TGTGCCAGCAGCTTAATGGGTTCCCGCAATCAGCCCCAGCATTTT. Protein product: CASSLMGSRNQPQHF. The chain recombines TRBV7-2 with TRBJ1-5; D unclear. V was pared by 2 bases and J by 2 bases, with 10 bases between. The CDR3 consists of 15 residues. Germline V gene lookup returns CDR1 SGHTA and CDR2 FQGNSA.

The J gene is TRBJ2-7, the V gene TRBV7-9, with D possibly being TRBD2 (5 bases). This CDR3 is built from 13 residues. CDR1 is SEHNR and CDR2 is FQNEAQ in the germline V gene (reference sequence). Trimming pared 1 base from V and 9 bases from J, leaving 13 bases between. In nucleotides, the CDR3 is TGTGCCAGCAGCTTAGGACCTCTAAGCGGGCAGTACTTC. Its translation: CASSLGPLSGQYF.

J is TRBJ2-7 and V is TRBV11-3; a weak D match, TRBD1 (6 bases). CDR3 size: 15 residues. Trimming cost V 1 base and J 3 bases, with 13 bases left between them. Germline CDR1 is SGHNT and CDR2 is YENEEA. DNA for the CDR3: TGTGCCAGCAGCTTAGTAACAGGGCCGGGCTACGAGCAGTACTTC. As protein: CASSLVTGPGYEQYF. Drawing the rest from reference TRBV11-3 and TRBJ2-7, the complete variable domain is EAGVVQSPRYKIIEKKQPVAFWCNPISGHNTLYWYLQNLGQGPELLIRYENEEAVDDSQLPKDRFSAERLKGVDSTLKIQPAELGDSAVYLCASSLVTGPGYEQYFGPGTRLTVT.

This chain joins TRBV27 and TRBJ2-7; 10 nucleotides agree with TRBD1. The CDR3 length is 15 residues. J lost 6 bases, V lost 6 bases, and 11 bases had no gene match. Germline CDR1 is MNHEY and CDR2 is SMNVEV (reference sequence). The CDR3 DNA is TGTGCCAGCAGGAAACCGGGACAGGGGTTTGTCGAGCAGTACTTC. It translates to CASRKPGQGFVEQYF.

Concerning this clone: In the same sample, other DNA sequences code for this CDR3. The chain uses TRBV18 and TRBJ2-7; no definite D call. V lost 3 bases, J lost 2 bases, and 5 bases lay in between. The CDR3 runs 12 residues. Germline CDR1 and CDR2: KGHSH and LQKENI. The CDR3 here is CASSPPTYEQYF. In DNA, the CDR3 is TGTGCCAGCTCACCCCCGACCTACGAGCAGTACTTC.

This chain links TRBV15 with TRBJ2-3; D is ambiguous. The CDR3 is made up of 14 amino acids. Trimming removed 0 bases from V and 4 bases from J, with 8 bases in between. Germline V CDR1 and CDR2: LNHNV, YYDKDF (reference sequence). CDR3 sequence: CATSRDMAADTQYF. CDR3 DNA sequence: TGTGCCACCAGCAGAGATATGGCGGCAGATACGCAGTATTTT.

This chain connects TRBV5-6 to TRBJ1-5; the D gene is possibly TRBD1 (5 bases). The germline V gene encodes CDR1 SGHDT and CDR2 YYEEEE. The CDR3 consists of 14 residues. Trimming cost V 3 bases and J 0 bases, with 7 bases left between them. The CDR3 nucleotides read TGTGCCAGCAGCTCTACAGGTAGCAATCAGCCCCAGCATTTT. Its protein product is CASSSTGSNQPQHF. Based on the CDR3 plus reference TRBV5-6 and TRBJ1-5, the full variable domain is DAGVTQSPTHLIKTRGQQVTLRCSPKSGHDTVSWYQQALGQGPQFIFQYYEEEERQRGNFPDRFSGHQFPNYSSELNVNALLLGDSALYLCASSSTGSNQPQHFGDGTRLSIL.

This clone was picked up one time. The chain links TRBV19 to TRBJ2-5; D gene ambiguous. CDR1 is LNHDA and CDR2 is SQIVND in the germline V gene (reference sequence). V gave up 5 bases and J gave up 4 bases, with 20 bases separating them. The CDR3 loop spans 16 amino acids. The CDR3 region has the DNA TGTGCCAGTAGTCCGTCGTTTGGGTATCGCCTAGAGACCCAGTACTTC. As protein: CASSPSFGYRLETQYF.